Listed below are T cell receptor beta chains from one sample, sequenced in a study of blood T cell repertoires in COVID-19. Assay: immunoSEQ multiplex PCR; the TCRdb copy retains only in-frame clones and omits some. This sample has tens of thousands of clones, with 80% found just once. The sequenced sample consisted of peripheral blood. The receptors derive from a woman between 70 and 85 years old with acute or convalescent COVID-19. The CDR3 runs from the conserved cysteine through the conserved F or W. Rows may omit the clone size; those that give it use once, few, many or a size class.

TRBV6-2/TRBV6-3,-,TRBJ2-7,CASSYTRGGEQYF
TRBV7-8,-,TRBJ1-1,CASGSLRDEAFF
TRBV6-5,-,TRBJ1-1,CASSATGTSYEAFF
TRBV19,-,TRBJ2-1,CASSQLGLYNEQFF
TRBV2,-,TRBJ1-5,CASRDDRGEQPQHF
TRBV4-2,-,TRBJ2-2,CASSQEPLIAGELFF
TRBV19,-,TRBJ1-2,CASSAGIGYGYTF
TRBV7-2,-,TRBJ2-3,CAGGTDTDTQYF
TRBV19,-,TRBJ2-7,CASTPKGQGASYEQYF
TRBV5-1,-,TRBJ1-5,CASSLGQGDQPQHF
TRBV7-7,-,TRBJ2-5,CASSSSWGVQETQYF
TRBV7-2,-,TRBJ2-3,CASSLNQGGPDTQYF
TRBV4-1,-,TRBJ2-4,CASSPRGQGEISKNIQYF
TRBV9,-,TRBJ2-1,CASSAGGPRNEQFF
TRBV7-9,-,TRBJ1-1,CASSLRGNTEAFF
TRBV7-9,-,TRBJ1-3,CASSPTGAGNTIYF
TRBV24-1,few,TRBJ2-7,CATSDSRDLGEQYF
TRBV2,-,TRBJ2-5,CASSASGQETQYF
TRBV4-2,-,TRBJ1-4,CASSQGLPQGFNEKLFF
TRBV20-1,-,TRBJ2-1,CSAPVIDEQFF
TRBV27,few,TRBJ2-1,CASYRYGGRTLYNEQFF
TRBV7-6,once,TRBJ2-5,CASSSRVGQGRKETQYF
TRBV7-9,few,TRBJ1-5,CASSPGQGNQPQHF
TRBV29-1,-,TRBJ2-2,CSVTNGGMTGELFF
TRBV6-5,-,TRBJ2-6,CASSLDSSGANVLTF
TRBV6-4,-,TRBJ2-1,CASSGTGDNEQFF